The clone carrying this T cell receptor beta chain has only a few counts. From the 5' RACE reads, TCRdb called clonotypes with MiXCR, one entry per CDR3 protein. The top ten clones hold 17% of a sample with approximately 580,000 distinct CDR3 sequences, around a sixth of them seen once. This entry belongs to a study of T cells after yellow fever vaccination. This specimen was PBMCs, taken 4 to 5 days after the first yellow fever vaccination. The TCR sequence derives from a young man who received the YFV17D yellow fever vaccine.

The CDR3 nucleotides read TGCGCCAGCAGCCAGTCACAGGGGGCGGGCGCAGATACGCAGTATTTT. Translated: CASSQSQGAGADTQYF. The rearrangement joins TRBV4-3 to TRBJ2-3, with 9 positions matching TRBD1. The CDR3 extends over 16 amino acids. The germline gives CDR1 LGHNA, CDR2 YSLEER. J gave up 4 bases and V 3 bases, and 8 bases lay outside the gene matches.